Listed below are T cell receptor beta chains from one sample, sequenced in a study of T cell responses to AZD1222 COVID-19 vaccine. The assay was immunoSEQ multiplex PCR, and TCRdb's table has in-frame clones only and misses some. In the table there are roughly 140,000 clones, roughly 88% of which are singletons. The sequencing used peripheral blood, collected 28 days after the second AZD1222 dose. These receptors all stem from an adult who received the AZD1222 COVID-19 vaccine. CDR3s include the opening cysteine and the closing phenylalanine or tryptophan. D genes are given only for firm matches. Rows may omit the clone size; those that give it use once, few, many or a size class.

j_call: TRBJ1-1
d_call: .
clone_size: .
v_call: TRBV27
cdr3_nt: TGTGCCAGCAGTTTATATGACCCTGCGAACACTGAAGCTTTCTTT
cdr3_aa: CASSLYDPANTEAFF

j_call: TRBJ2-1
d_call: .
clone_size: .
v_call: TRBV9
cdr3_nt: TGTGCCAGCAGCGTACGTTCAAATGAGCAGTTCTTC
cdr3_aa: CASSVRSNEQFF

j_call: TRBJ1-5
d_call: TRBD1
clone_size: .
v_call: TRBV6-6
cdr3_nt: TGTGCCAGCAGCCGCAAAGGGACAGGGGATTTATTGGGTAGCAATCAGCCCCAGCATTTT
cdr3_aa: CASSRKGTGDLLGSNQPQHF

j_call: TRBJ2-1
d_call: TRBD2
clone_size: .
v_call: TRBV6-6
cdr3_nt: TGTGCCAGCAGTTACGGTAGCGGGGAGGGGAATGAGCAGTTCTTC
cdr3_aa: CASSYGSGEGNEQFF

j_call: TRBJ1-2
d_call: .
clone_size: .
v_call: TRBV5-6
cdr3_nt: TGTGCCAGCAGCCAGGACAGAAGCTACACCTTC
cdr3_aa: CASSQDRSYTF

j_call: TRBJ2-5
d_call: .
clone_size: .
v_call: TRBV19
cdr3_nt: TGTGCCACCGGGAGACCGAATGGAGAGACCCAGTACTTC
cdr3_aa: CATGRPNGETQYF

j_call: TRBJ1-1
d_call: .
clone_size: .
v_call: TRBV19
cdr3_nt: TGTGCCAGTAGTATGGCAGGGGTGTGGAACACTGAAGCTTTCTTT
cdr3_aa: CASSMAGVWNTEAFF

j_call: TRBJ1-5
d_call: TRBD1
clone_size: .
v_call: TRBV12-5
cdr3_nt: TGTGCTAGTGGTGGGGGGGGACAGGGGGCTTATGGGTATAGCAATCAGCCCCAGCATTTT
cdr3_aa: CASGGGGQGAYGYSNQPQHF

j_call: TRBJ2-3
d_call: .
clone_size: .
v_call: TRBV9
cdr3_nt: TGTGCCAGCAGCCCTGGACAGTATCAAGATACGCAGTATTTT
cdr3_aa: CASSPGQYQDTQYF

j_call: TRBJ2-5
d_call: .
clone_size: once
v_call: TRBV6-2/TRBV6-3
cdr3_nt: TGTGCCAGCAGTTACGCGCAAGAGACCCAGTACTTC
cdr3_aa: CASSYAQETQYF

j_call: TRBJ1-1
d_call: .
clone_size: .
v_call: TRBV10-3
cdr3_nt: TGTGCCATCAGTGAGTTCGGTTGGGACACTGAAGCTTTCTTT
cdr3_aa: CAISEFGWDTEAFF

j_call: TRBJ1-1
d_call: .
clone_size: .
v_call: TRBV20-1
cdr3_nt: TGCAGTGCTAGTACTCTCTTGAACACTGAAGCTTTCTTT
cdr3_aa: CSASTLLNTEAFF

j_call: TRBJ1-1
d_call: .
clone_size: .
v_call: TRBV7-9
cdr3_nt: TGTGCCAGCAGCTTCAGGGGAACCCCTGAAGCTTTCTTT
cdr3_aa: CASSFRGTPEAFF

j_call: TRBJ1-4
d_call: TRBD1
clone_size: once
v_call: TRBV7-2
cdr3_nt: TGTGCCAGCAGCTCAGGGGGTCGGAATGAAAAACTGTTTTTT
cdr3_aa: CASSSGGRNEKLFF

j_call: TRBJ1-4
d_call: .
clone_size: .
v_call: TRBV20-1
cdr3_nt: TGCAGTGCTAGTGGTGGTGCAACTAATGAAAAACTGTTTTTT
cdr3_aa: CSASGGATNEKLFF

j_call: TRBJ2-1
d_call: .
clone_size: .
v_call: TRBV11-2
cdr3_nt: TGTGCCAGCAGCTTAGTTGCGGCCAGTAGGATAATCAATGAGCAGTTCTTC
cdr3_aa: CASSLVAASRIINEQFF

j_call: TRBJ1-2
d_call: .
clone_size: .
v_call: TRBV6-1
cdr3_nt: TGTGCCAGCAGTGAAGGGCGACAGGCCTATGGCTACACCTTC
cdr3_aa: CASSEGRQAYGYTF

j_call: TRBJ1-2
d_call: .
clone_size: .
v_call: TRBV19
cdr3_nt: TGTGCCAGTGGGCTTGAAGGGGATGGCTACACCTTC
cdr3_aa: CASGLEGDGYTF

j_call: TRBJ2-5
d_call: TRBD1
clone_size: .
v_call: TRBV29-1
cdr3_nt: TGCAGCGTGGGACAGGGGAGACAAGAGACCCAGTACTTC
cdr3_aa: CSVGQGRQETQYF

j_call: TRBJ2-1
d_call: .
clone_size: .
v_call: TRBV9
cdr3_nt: TGTGCCAGCAGCGACGGGGTACGAGAGCAGTTCTTC
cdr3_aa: CASSDGVREQFF

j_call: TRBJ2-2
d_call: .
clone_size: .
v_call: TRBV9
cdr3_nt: TGTGCCAGCAGCCCGCGGCTCAGGGCGGACACCGGGGAGCTGTTTTTT
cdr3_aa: CASSPRLRADTGELFF

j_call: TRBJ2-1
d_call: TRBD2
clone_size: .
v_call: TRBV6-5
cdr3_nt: TGTGCCAGCAGTTACGCCCGGCGGGGGAATCACAATGAGCAGTTCTTC
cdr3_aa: CASSYARRGNHNEQFF

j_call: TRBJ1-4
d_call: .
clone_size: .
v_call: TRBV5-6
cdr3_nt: TGTGCCAGCAGCACGTCAGGGGTAACTAATGAAAAACTGTTTTTT
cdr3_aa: CASSTSGVTNEKLFF

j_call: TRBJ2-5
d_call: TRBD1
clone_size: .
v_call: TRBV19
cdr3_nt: TGTGCCAGTAGTACAGACAGGGGGCAAGAGACCCAGTACTTC
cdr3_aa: CASSTDRGQETQYF

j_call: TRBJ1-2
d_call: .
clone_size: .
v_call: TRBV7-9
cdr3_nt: TGTGCCAGCAGCTTAGTTTCAGTTAACGTAAACTATGGCTACACCTTC
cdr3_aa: CASSLVSVNVNYGYTF

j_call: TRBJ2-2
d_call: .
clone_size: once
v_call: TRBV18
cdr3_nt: TGTGCCAGCTCACCTCGGCGGTCGAACACCGGGGAGCTGTTTTTT
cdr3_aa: CASSPRRSNTGELFF

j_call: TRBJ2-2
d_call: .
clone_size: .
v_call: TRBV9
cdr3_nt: TGTGCCAGCAGCGTAGTGGACACCGGGGAGCTGTTTTTT
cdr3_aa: CASSVVDTGELFF

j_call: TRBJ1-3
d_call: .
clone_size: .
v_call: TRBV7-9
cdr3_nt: TGTGCCAGGCGTGCTGGAAACACCATATATTTT
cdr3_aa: CARRAGNTIYF

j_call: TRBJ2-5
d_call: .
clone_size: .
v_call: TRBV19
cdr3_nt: TGTGCCAGTAGAAACAGCCCTAGTCGGGGGACCCAGTACTTC
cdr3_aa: CASRNSPSRGTQYF

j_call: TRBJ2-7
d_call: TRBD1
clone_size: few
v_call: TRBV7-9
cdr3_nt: TGTGCCAGCAGCCCCCCCGGGACAGGGCCCGGGGCGGGGGAGCAGTACTTC
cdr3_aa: CASSPPGTGPGAGEQYF

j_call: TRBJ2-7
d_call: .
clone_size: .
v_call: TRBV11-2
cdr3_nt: TGTGCCAGCAGCTTAGTTTCCTACGAGCAGTACTTC
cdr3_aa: CASSLVSYEQYF

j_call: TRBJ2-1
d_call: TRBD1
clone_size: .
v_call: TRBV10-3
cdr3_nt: TGTGCCATCAGTGATGGCAGGGGGTCCTACAATGAGCAGTTCTTC
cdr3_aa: CAISDGRGSYNEQFF

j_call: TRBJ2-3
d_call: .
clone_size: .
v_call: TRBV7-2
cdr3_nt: TGTGCCAGCAGCTTAGGCCCTCTCACAGATACGCAGTATTTT
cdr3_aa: CASSLGPLTDTQYF

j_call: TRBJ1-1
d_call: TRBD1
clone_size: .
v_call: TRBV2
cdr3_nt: TGTGCCAGCAGTGGGCAGGGGGCGTTGGACACTGAAGCTTTCTTT
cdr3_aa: CASSGQGALDTEAFF